The sequence of this T cell receptor beta chain was determined in a study of early stage breast cancer tumors. Notes on the study in general: Comparing each tissue with blood distinguished tumor from normal in about 90% of the 16 patients.

With respect to this clone: As yet, its antigen is unknown.

Sequencing was performed with immunoSEQ multiplex PCR; in TCRdb, only in-frame clones are kept and a portion is missing. The sample shows about 50,000 clones, just under 80% of them seen only once. With 7 bases clipped from V and 7 bases from J, the junction kept 9 bases outside the gene matches. The CDR3 extends over 14 amino acids. The V gene's germline CDR1 is LNHDA and CDR2 SQIVND (reference sequence). The rearrangement joins TRBV19 to TRBJ2-4; 8 bases are a match to TRBD2. Sequencing was carried out using blood. The TCR sequence derives from a person aged 40-50 years with breast cancer. CDR3 in DNA: TGTGCCAGTACCCCTAGCGGGCAATGGAACATTCAGTACTTC. Its protein product is CASTPSGQWNIQYF. Full variable domain (remainder filled in from reference TRBV19 and TRBJ2-4): DGGITQSPKYLFRKEGQNVTLSCEQNLNHDAMYWYRQDPGQGLRLIYYSQIVNDFQKGDIAEGYSVSREKKESFPLTVTSAQKNPTAFYLCASTPSGQWNIQYFGAGTRLSVL.